These T cell receptor beta chains were read from a single sample in a study of cytomegalovirus exposure and HLA in healthy donors. Profiled with immunoSEQ multiplex PCR; TCRdb holds only in-frame clones, not every one. The sample includes roughly 140,000 clones, about four fifths of them seen just once. Source material: PBMCs. These receptors came from a man aged 40-55 years in good health and CMV-seropositive. CDR3s include the opening cysteine and the closing phenylalanine or tryptophan. The D gene is left open where the match is weak. Rows give clone size only sometimes, using once, few, many, or a class for an expanded clone.

.,.,TRBV5-1,TRBJ1-1,TGCGCCAGCAGCTTATCAACATCGGGGAACACTGAAGCTTTCTTT,CASSLSTSGNTEAFF
.,TRBD1,TRBV5-1,TRBJ2-7,TGCGCCAGCAGCTTGGAACAGGGGCCCTACGAGCAGTACTTC,CASSLEQGPYEQYF
.,TRBD2,TRBV7-2,TRBJ2-1,TGTGCCAGCAGCAACCGCGGGGGGGGCGAGCAGTTCTTC,CASSNRGGGEQFF
.,.,TRBV7-3,TRBJ1-6,TGTGCCAGCAGCTTAAACAGCTATAATTCACCCCTCCACTTT,CASSLNSYNSPLHF
few,.,TRBV7-7,TRBJ1-6,TGTGCTAGCACGAAGGAGGTCGGGGATTCACCCCTCCACTTT,CASTKEVGDSPLHF
.,.,TRBV10-1,TRBJ1-1,TGCGCCAGCAGTTCAGGGAAGAACACTGAAGCTTTCTTT,CASSSGKNTEAFF
.,.,TRBV27,TRBJ1-3,TGTGCCAGCAGTTTATCGGGGGGTGGCTCTGGAAACACCATATATTTT,CASSLSGGGSGNTIYF
.,.,TRBV6-5,TRBJ2-7,TGTGCCAGCAGTTTTACAGGAGCCTACGAGCAGTACTTC,CASSFTGAYEQYF
.,.,TRBV9,TRBJ2-7,TGTGCCAGCAGCCCCGGTTCAGGGAACGAGCAGTACTTC,CASSPGSGNEQYF
.,TRBD1,TRBV30,TRBJ1-2,TGTGCCTGGAGTCCGTGGGACAGGGGTAACTATGGCTACACCTTC,CAWSPWDRGNYGYTF
once,TRBD1,TRBV5-1,TRBJ2-7,TGCGCCAGCAGCTCATGGGGACAGGGCTCCTACGAGCAGTACTTC,CASSSWGQGSYEQYF
.,.,TRBV25-1,TRBJ1-5,TGTGCCAGCAGTGAAGGTTGGCAGGTCAATCAGCCCCAGCATTTT,CASSEGWQVNQPQHF
.,.,TRBV15,TRBJ2-2,TGTGCCACCAGCAGAGATATACAGGGGGAGCTGTTTTTT,CATSRDIQGELFF
.,.,TRBV7-2,TRBJ2-1,TGTGCCAGCAGGAAGCGAGAAGGGGGTTACAATGAGCAGTTCTTC,CASRKREGGYNEQFF
.,TRBD2,TRBV2,TRBJ2-7,TGTGCCAGCGGTTGGGGGGCGGGGGGACCGACCCTCCGCGAGCAGTACTTC,CASGWGAGGPTLREQYF
once,.,TRBV2,TRBJ2-3,TGTGCCAGCAGTGTTGACAGAGGCACAGATACGCAGTATTTT,CASSVDRGTDTQYF
once,.,TRBV7-9,TRBJ2-7,TGTGCCAGCAGCCCCTGGGCTGGATCCTACGAGCAGTACTTC,CASSPWAGSYEQYF
.,TRBD1,TRBV10-2,TRBJ2-5,TGCGCCAGCAGCTTATGGACAGGGGAGACCCAGTACTTC,CASSLWTGETQYF
.,.,TRBV7-9,TRBJ1-1,TGTGCCAGCAGCTTAGGCCAGGGGAACACTGAAGCTTTCTTT,CASSLGQGNTEAFF
.,.,TRBV20-1,TRBJ2-1,TGCAGTGCTAGAGAGCCCGGTGAGCAGTTCTTC,CSAREPGEQFF
.,.,TRBV5-6,TRBJ2-5,TGTGCCAGCAGCTTGGAAGCAGGGGCCCAAGAGACCCAGTACTTC,CASSLEAGAQETQYF
.,.,TRBV5-1,TRBJ2-1,TGCGCCAGCACCGAAGGGGGGGCCTACAATGAGCAGTTCTTC,CASTEGGAYNEQFF
.,.,TRBV5-6,TRBJ1-1,TGTGCCAGCAGCCCCATGTTGGCAGGGAACACTGAAGCTTTCTTT,CASSPMLAGNTEAFF
.,.,TRBV6-1,TRBJ2-3,TGTGCCAGCAGTTCTCTAGCGCTGGGCACAGATACGCAGTATTTT,CASSSLALGTDTQYF
.,TRBD1,TRBV9,TRBJ2-6,TGTGCCAGCAGCGTCAGGGGGAATGGGGCCAACGTCCTGACTTTC,CASSVRGNGANVLTF
few,TRBD2,TRBV27,TRBJ2-5,TGTGCCGAGCGACTAGCGGGGGGGCATTCGTCCAAGACCCAGTACTTC,CAERLAGGHSSKTQYF
.,.,TRBV7-2,TRBJ1-1,TGTGCCAGCAGCTTAGCGGCTCACATGAACACTGAAGCTTTCTTT,CASSLAAHMNTEAFF
.,TRBD2,TRBV10-3,TRBJ2-7,TGTGCCATCAGTGAGGCTGAGACTAGCGGGGCCTTGGAGCAGTACTTC,CAISEAETSGALEQYF
.,.,TRBV7-6,TRBJ2-1,TGTGCCAGCAGCAAAGGGGCAGTGTCAACCGAGCAGTTCTTC,CASSKGAVSTEQFF
.,TRBD1,TRBV4-3,TRBJ2-7,TGCGCCAGCAGCCCCGGGACAGGGCCCTCCTACGAGCAGTACTTC,CASSPGTGPSYEQYF
.,.,TRBV19,TRBJ1-1,TGTGCCAGTAGTATGCGGACAGTGAACACTGAAGCTTTCTTT,CASSMRTVNTEAFF
.,TRBD2,TRBV6-1,TRBJ2-1,TGTGCCAGCAGTGAAGCGAAAGGGACTAGGCCCTACAATGAGCAGTTCTTC,CASSEAKGTRPYNEQFF
.,TRBD1,TRBV29-1,TRBJ2-7,TGCAGCGTTGCACAGGGGGCTCTTGAGCAGTACTTC,CSVAQGALEQYF
.,.,TRBV30,TRBJ2-5,TGTGCCTGGAGTTTACGGAGTCAAGAGACCCAGTACTTC,CAWSLRSQETQYF
.,TRBD1,TRBV6-6,TRBJ2-3,TGTGCCAGCAGAACGTCCGGGACAGGGATCACAGATACGCAGTATTTT,CASRTSGTGITDTQYF
.,.,TRBV2,TRBJ1-2,TGTGCCAGCAGTGAAACGGGGATGAAGAATGGCTACACCTTC,CASSETGMKNGYTF
.,.,TRBV7-9,TRBJ2-7,TGTGCCAGCAGCTCCGGACAGAGGAGCTCCTACGAGCAGTACTTC,CASSSGQRSSYEQYF
.,TRBD1,TRBV5-1,TRBJ2-1,TGCGCCAGCAGCTTTTACCCGACAGGGGCCCGGAATGAGCAGTTCTTC,CASSFYPTGARNEQFF
.,TRBD1,TRBV5-1,TRBJ1-4,TGCGCCAGCAGCCCGCAAAGACAGGGATTGGGCGAAAAACTGTTTTTT,CASSPQRQGLGEKLFF
.,.,TRBV9,TRBJ2-7,TGTGCCAGCAGCGTTAGGGCTAAGGGAGACGAGCAGTACTTC,CASSVRAKGDEQYF
few,TRBD1,TRBV19,TRBJ2-2,TGTGCCAGTAGTAGTCTAGGGACAGGGGCGAACACCGGGGAGCTGTTTTTT,CASSSLGTGANTGELFF
.,.,TRBV6-5,TRBJ1-2,TGTGCCAGCAGGAACATCCCCGCCGATGGCTACACCTTC,CASRNIPADGYTF
.,.,TRBV18,TRBJ2-1,TGTGCCAGCTCACTCCCCGGCAATGAGCAGTTCTTC,CASSLPGNEQFF
few,.,TRBV15,TRBJ2-7,TGTGCCACCAGCATTAGCGGCTCCTACGAGCAGTACTTC,CATSISGSYEQYF
few,.,TRBV5-1,TRBJ1-4,TGCGCCAGCAGCTTGTCGAGCCCTAATGAAAAACTGTTTTTT,CASSLSSPNEKLFF
few,TRBD2,TRBV5-1,TRBJ2-1,TGCGCCAGCAGACGACTAGCGGGAGGGCCCTACAATGAGCAGTTCTTC,CASRRLAGGPYNEQFF
.,.,TRBV2,TRBJ1-6,TGTGCCAGCAGTGAATCGGGGGTTGTCAATTCACCCCTCCACTTT,CASSESGVVNSPLHF
.,TRBD1,TRBV5-4,TRBJ2-1,TGTGCCAGCAGCTACCGGACAGGGTGGAACAATGAGCAGTTCTTC,CASSYRTGWNNEQFF
.,TRBD2,TRBV10-3,TRBJ2-2,TGTGCCATCAGTGAGTCGCGACTAGCTGGCACCGGGGAGCTGTTTTTT,CAISESRLAGTGELFF
.,TRBD1,TRBV7-8,TRBJ1-6,TGTGCCAGCAGCTTAGCGGACAGGGGACAATATAATTCACCCCTCCACTTT,CASSLADRGQYNSPLHF
once,.,TRBV28,TRBJ1-4,TGTGCCAGCACCAGGGGAGGGACTAATGAAAAACTGTTTTTT,CASTRGGTNEKLFF